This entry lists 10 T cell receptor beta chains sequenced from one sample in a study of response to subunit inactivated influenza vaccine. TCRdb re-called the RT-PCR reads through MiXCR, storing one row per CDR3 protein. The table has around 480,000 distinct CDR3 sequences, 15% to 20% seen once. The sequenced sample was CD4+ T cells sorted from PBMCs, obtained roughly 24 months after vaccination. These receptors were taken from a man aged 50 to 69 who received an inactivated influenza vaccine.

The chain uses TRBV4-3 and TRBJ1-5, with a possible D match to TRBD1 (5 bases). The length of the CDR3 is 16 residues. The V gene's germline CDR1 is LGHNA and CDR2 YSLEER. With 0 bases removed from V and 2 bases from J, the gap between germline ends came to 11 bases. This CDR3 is CASSQDISRGNQPQHF. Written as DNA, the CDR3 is TGCGCCAGCAGCCAAGATATAAGCAGGGGCAATCAGCCCCAGCATTTT.

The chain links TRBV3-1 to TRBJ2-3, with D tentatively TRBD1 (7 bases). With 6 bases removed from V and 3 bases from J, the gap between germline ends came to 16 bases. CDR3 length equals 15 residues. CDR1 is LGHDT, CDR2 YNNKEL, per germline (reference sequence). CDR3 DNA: TGTGCCAGCAGGGCCAGGGGGGTTTCGACAGATACGCAGTATTTT. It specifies CASRARGVSTDTQYF.

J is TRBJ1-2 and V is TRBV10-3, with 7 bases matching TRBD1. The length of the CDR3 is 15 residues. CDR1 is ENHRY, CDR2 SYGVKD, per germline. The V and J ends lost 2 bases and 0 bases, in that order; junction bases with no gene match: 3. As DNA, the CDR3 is TGTGCCATCAGTGAGCTGACAGGGACTAACTATGGCTACACCTTC. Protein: CAISELTGTNYGYTF.

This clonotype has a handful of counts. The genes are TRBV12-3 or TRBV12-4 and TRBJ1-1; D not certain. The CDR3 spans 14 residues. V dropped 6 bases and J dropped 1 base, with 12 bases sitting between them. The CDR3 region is CASSRTPGNTEAFF. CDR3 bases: TGTGCCAGCAGCCGGACCCCAGGGAACACTGAAGCTTTCTTT.

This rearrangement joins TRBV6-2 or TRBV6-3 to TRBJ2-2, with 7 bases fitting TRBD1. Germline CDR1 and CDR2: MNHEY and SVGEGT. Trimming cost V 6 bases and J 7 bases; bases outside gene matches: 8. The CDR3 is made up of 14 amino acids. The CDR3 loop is CASRDPQGLGELFF. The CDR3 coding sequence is TGTGCCAGCAGGGATCCACAGGGGCTCGGGGAGCTGTTTTTT.

The CDR3 spells CATMGQGGGEQFF. CDR3 nucleotide sequence: TGTGCCACCATGGGACAGGGGGGAGGTGAGCAGTTCTTC. This chain joins TRBV10-3 and TRBJ2-1; 11 bases map to TRBD1. Germline V CDR1 and CDR2: ENHRY, SYGVKD. The ends lost 10 bases at V and 9 bases at J; junction bases unmatched: 8. The CDR3 contains 13 residues.

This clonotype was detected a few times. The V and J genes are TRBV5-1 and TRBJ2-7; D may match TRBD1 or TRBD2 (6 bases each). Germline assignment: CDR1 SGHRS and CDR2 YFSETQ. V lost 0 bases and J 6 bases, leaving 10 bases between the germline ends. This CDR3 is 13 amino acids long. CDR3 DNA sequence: TGCGCCAGCAGCTTGGCGGGGGCCAGCGAGCAGTACTTC. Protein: CASSLAGASEQYF.

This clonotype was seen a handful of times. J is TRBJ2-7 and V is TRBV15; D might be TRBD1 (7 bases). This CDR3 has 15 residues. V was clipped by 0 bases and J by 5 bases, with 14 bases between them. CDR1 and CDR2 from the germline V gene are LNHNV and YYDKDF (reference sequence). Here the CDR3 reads CATSRDRGGGNEQYF. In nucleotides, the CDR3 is TGTGCCACCAGCAGAGATCGAGGAGGGGGCAACGAGCAGTACTTC.

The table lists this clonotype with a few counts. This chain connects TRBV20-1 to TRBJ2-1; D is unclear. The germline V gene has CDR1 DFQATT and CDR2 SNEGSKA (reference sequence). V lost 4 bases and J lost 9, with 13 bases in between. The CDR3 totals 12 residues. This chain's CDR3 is CSATPLFSEQFF. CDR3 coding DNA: TGCAGTGCTACTCCGCTTTTTAGTGAGCAGTTCTTC.

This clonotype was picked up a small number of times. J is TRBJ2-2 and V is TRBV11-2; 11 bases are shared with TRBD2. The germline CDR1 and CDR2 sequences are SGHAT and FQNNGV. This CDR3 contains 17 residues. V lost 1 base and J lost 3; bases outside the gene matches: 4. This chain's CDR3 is CASSLVGTSGHTGELFF. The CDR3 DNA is TGTGCCAGCAGCTTAGTTGGGACTAGCGGTCACACCGGGGAGCTGTTTTTT.